The clone carrying this TCR beta chain came up a few times. Antigen unknown. The data are from a study of T cell repertoires in cytomegalovirus infection. Study in general: HLA-C-restricted CMV epitopes, recently identified, and well-studied HLA-B-restricted ones were used by the study. Matching HLA type and CMV infection were both indicated by public TCR beta signatures. Study-wide points: Individuals carrying CMV plus the relevant HLA were identified by cumulative frequency of public TCR beta families. There were HLA-C-restricted CMV-specific TCR beta clonotypes dominating the ex vivo response.

Each CDR3 protein gets one entry after TCRdb re-called the reads with MiXCR. The sample holds roughly 500,000 distinct CDR3 sequences; roughly a third are singletons and the top ten take roughly 15%. From germline, CDR1 is MDHEN and CDR2 SYDVKM. V gave up 6 bases and J gave up 9 bases; unmatched junction bases: 11. The CDR3 is 14 residues long. This chain links TRBV28 with TRBJ2-1; 7 bases map to TRBD2. The specimen comprised cultured PBMCs, sampled from culture after CMV antigen stimulation. The clonotype was recovered from a human donor in good health (CMV status not recorded). Some clones in this sample may be carry-over from other donors' samples. In DNA, the CDR3 is TGTGCCAGCAGCCTCGGGACTACCCTAGTTGAGCAGTTCTTC. It yields the protein CASSLGTTLVEQFF.